Below are 4 T cell receptor beta chains sequenced from a single sample in a study of shared clonotypes between healthy human individuals. Measured with immunoSEQ multiplex PCR; TCRdb has only the in-frame clones, and not every one. This sample has a few million clones, with around 90% found just once. Material for sequencing was naive CD4+ T cells from PBMCs. Subset in this sample: CD45RA+ positively selected. The source of these receptors is a man in his late teens or twenties in good health. Some clones in this sample may be carry-over from other donors' samples.

Of note for this clone: In the same sample, other DNA sequences code for this CDR3. This chain connects TRBV9 to TRBJ1-3; D not certain. This CDR3 has 14 amino acids. V lost 0 bases and J 4 bases, leaving 8 bases between the germline ends. Germline CDR1 and CDR2: SGDLS and YYNGEE. The DNA of the CDR3 is TGTGCCAGCAGCGTAGAGGGCAGGGGAAACACCATATATTTT. It specifies CASSVEGRGNTIYF. Full variable domain (remainder filled in from reference TRBV9 and TRBJ1-3): DSGVTQTPKHLITATGQRVTLRCSPRSGDLSVYWYQQSLDQGLQFLIQYYNGEERAKGNILERFSAQQFPDLHSELNLSSLELGDSALYFCASSVEGRGNTIYFGEGSWLTVV.

The chain couples TRBV9 to TRBJ1-2; 7 bases line up with TRBD1. Germline CDR1 is SGDLS and CDR2 is YYNGEE. This CDR3 contains 15 residues. V gave up 2 bases and J gave up 5 bases; unmatched junction bases: 9. CDR3 loop: CASSVGTAREYGYTF. CDR3 in DNA: TGTGCCAGCAGCGTGGGGACAGCCCGCGAGTATGGCTACACCTTC.

This clone was observed a single time. The chain carries TRBV6-1 and TRBJ2-3, with 11 bases matching TRBD2. CDR3 length: 15 amino acids. V shed 5 bases, J shed 3 bases, and the junction held 4 bases outside the gene matches. CDR1 MNHNS and CDR2 SASEGT come from the germline V gene. CDR3 sequence (DNA): TGTGCCAGCAGTTTAGCGGGAGGGGTAACAGATACGCAGTATTTT. Its translation: CASSLAGGVTDTQYF.

A word on this clone: Other DNA sequences from this sample encode an identical CDR3 as well. This rearrangement joins TRBV9 to TRBJ1-2; D is ambiguous. CDR1 and CDR2 from the germline V gene are SGDLS and YYNGEE. V gave up 0 bases and J gave up 7 bases, with 10 bases separating them. The CDR3 is 13 amino acids. In DNA form, the CDR3 reads TGTGCCAGCAGCGTAGCTACGGGAGGTGGCTACACCTTC. This sequence encodes CASSVATGGGYTF.